The subject of this entry is one T cell receptor (beta chain). Which antigen it targets is not known. Qualities for individual bases were not recorded, and no much larger clone is one base off. The intended sense of this specimen's time point label: about twelve months on ibrutinib. For TCR beta library preparation, about 2 micrograms of genomic DNA was extracted from cryopreserved PBMCs. Longitudinal blood samples from CLL patients on ibrutinib monotherapy underwent high-throughput TCR beta sequencing. Patients were enrolled in a phase 2 open-label single-center ibrutinib monotherapy trial. The data were taken from a study of cytotoxic CD8 clonotypes in ibrutinib-treated CLL (dated by TCRdb to the early 2020s). For the study in its entirety: In this cohort, around 15 patients were treatment-naive and more than 9 were relapsed/refractory, while roughly 17 had unmutated IGHV. Patients were still on ibrutinib when every remission and progressive disease sample was collected. Responses were partial in 25 or so patients and complete in 2; after median approximately 69 months follow-up, about 14 stayed in remission and some twelve progressed. Cryopreserved peripheral blood mononuclear cells were collected at three points: before therapy, at response, and at either sustained remission or disease progression. An average of around 250,000 productive templates and 94,082 productive rearrangements was obtained per sample. The response samples were drawn at a median of roughly twelve months into treatment, with a range of roughly 6 to 36 months. Longitudinal samples were available for about 30% of the 86 trial participants.

The germline V gene (reference sequence) provides CDR1 LNHNV and CDR2 YYDKDF. Relative to germline, V is missing 3 bases and J is missing 8 bases, with 10 bases of the junction outside any gene match. Including cysteine and phenylalanine, the CDR3 has 15 amino acids. Only the CDR3 DNA stays, 45 bases, in frame from base 1. A MiSeq instrument was used for deep resolution sequencing, which targeted depths ranging from 1 in 1 million up to 1 in 200,000 T cells, with coverage averaging 10x for each clonotype. TCR beta libraries were generated with the immunoSEQ hsTCRB Kit. The study's own analysis went as follows. Data were analyzed with ImmunoSEQ Data Assistant and ImmunoSEQ Analyzer, with V, D and J genes assigned per IMGT definitions. Clonality, with values ranging from 0 to 1, was calculated as one minus the normalized Shannon entropy of productive rearrangement frequencies. Public clonotype analysis was restricted to overrepresented clonotypes comprising at least 0.05% of each patient's repertoire. Thirteen age-matched healthy donor repertoires from immuneACCESS served as clonality controls. The table comes from immuneACCESS by way of TCRdb, which keeps in-frame sequences with V and J called. Part of the clones is missing from these tables; in studies checked, under half for an unresolved V gene and the rest for unknown reasons. The DNA gave D and trimming, while V, J and clone size come from that table. The sample has roughly 130,000 clones on record, less than 95% of them singletons. The top ten clonotypes cover 10% to 12% of the sample.

What the research found in general, with its limitations: Lymph node repertoires were not examined, and the timing of sampling was not matched between patients in sustained remission and those whose disease progressed. Baseline clonality was found to be higher than that of age-matched healthy donors and was strongly correlated with circulating CD8+ T-cell counts. Public clonotypes were rare and either shrank or stayed stable during treatment, and the rise in clonality at ibrutinib response reflected expansion of private clonotypes. Clonality rose at ibrutinib response, remained stable during sustained remission, and dropped back toward baseline at progression.

This clonotype originated in a human donor with chronic lymphocytic leukemia. This chain is built from TRBV15 and TRBJ1-5, and 7 bases in between align with TRBD1. Specimen: PBMCs, collected after 12 months of ibrutinib treatment. The nucleotides are TGTGCCACCAGCAGTCCATTTGGGACAGAGAAGCCCCAGCATTTT. The translation is CATSSPFGTEKPQHF. The full variable domain, with segments outside the CDR3 supplied by the reference TRBV15 and TRBJ1-5 proteins, appears as DAMVIQNPRYQVTQFGKPVTLSCSQTLNHNVMYWYQQKSSQAPKLLFHYYDKDFNNEADTPDNFQSRRPNTSFCFLDIRSPGLGDTAMYLCATSSPFGTEKPQHFGDGTRLSIL.